The text below deals with one T cell receptor beta chain. The antigen is undetermined. Primers included in the PCR were 60 Vbeta and 13 Jbeta primers. Some clones are missing from TCRdb's copy, which holds only in-frame ones; the method was immunoSEQ multiplex PCR. The sample includes 55,000 or so clones. The J segment lost 5 bases and the V segment lost 1 base, leaving 5 bases of the junction unmatched. The germline V gene has CDR1 SGHRS and CDR2 YFSETQ. CDR3 length: 14 amino acids. The data stem from a study of cytomegalovirus exposure and HLA in healthy donors. Overall study findings and caveats: Excluded were some V segments that proved indistinguishable, including TRBV6-2 and TRBV6-3.

The receptor was isolated from a woman aged 25 to 39 in good health and CMV-seropositive. The specimen was PBMCs. This chain links TRBV5-1 with TRBJ1-1; 7 positions match TRBD1. CDR3 sequence: CASSLPGGRTEAFF. The CDR3 nucleotides read TGCGCCAGCAGCTTGCCAGGGGGGAGGACTGAAGCTTTCTTT.